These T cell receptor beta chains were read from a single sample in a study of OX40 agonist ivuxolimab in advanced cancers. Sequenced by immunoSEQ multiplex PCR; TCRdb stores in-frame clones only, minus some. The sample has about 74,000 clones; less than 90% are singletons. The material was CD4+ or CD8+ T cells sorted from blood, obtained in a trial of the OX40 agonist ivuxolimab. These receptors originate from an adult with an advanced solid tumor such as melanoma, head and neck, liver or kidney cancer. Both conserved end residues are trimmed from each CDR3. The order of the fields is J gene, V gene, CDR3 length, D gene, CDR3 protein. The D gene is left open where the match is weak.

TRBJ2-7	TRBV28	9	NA	ASSSPNEQY
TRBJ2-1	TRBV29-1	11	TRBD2	SAPAGGVNEQF
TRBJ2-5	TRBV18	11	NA	ASSRLLQETQY
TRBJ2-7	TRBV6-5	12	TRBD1	ASSYETGGREQY
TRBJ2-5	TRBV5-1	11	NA	ASSPTVMETQY
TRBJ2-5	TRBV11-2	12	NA	ASSSSGGQETQY
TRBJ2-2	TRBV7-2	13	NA	ASSLGRVGTGELF
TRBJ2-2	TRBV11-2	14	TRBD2	ASSPIAGGITGELF
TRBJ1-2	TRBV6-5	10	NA	ASMGGDYGYT
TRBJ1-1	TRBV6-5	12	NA	ASSRFSGNTEAF
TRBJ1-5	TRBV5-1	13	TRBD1	ASSLAGGLNQPQH
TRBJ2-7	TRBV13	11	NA	ASRSTVSYEQY
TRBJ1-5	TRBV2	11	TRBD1	ASSRDREQPQH
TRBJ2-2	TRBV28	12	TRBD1	ASTGTGVTGELF
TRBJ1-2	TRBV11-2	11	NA	ASSPRQLYGYT
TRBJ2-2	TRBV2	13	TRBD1	ASSEAAGGGGELF
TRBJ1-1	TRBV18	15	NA	ASSPPRSGAMNTEAF
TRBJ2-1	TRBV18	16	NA	ASSPILLAARPGDEQF